These T cell receptor beta chains were read from a single sample in a study of T cell responses to AZD1222 COVID-19 vaccine. The method was immunoSEQ multiplex PCR; TCRdb's version includes in-frame clones alone and lacks a portion of them. In the table there are roughly 130,000 clones, about 90% of which are singletons. The specimen comprised peripheral blood, sampled on day 0 of AZD1222 vaccination. These receptors were taken from an adult in good health. CDR3s include the opening cysteine and the closing phenylalanine or tryptophan.

len | v_gene | CDR3aa
15 | TRBV28 | CASMPGFEGRYGYTF
16 | TRBV5-4 | CASSPVPGSRGDTQYF
17 | TRBV5-4 | CASSQNSGMGSYNEQFF
15 | TRBV7-9 | CASSLVGVPSYEQYF
15 | TRBV7-6 | CASNEGAGGNEKLFF
14 | TRBV4-1 | CASSLGQRNTEAFF
13 | TRBV10-1 | CASSGNRGYGYTF
15 | TRBV5-6 | CASSLQQGLEDEQYF
14 | TRBV5-8 | CASSLGTAGNTIYF
14 | TRBV9 | CASSKLASTDTQYF
14 | TRBV5-4 | CASSAGRVNTEAFF
15 | TRBV9 | CASRPGTSGTDTQYF
14 | TRBV19 | CASRSGRTYNEQFF
16 | TRBV11-2 | CASSLPGAGINEKLFF
19 | TRBV18 | CASSPGYTAGGTDYNEQFF
19 | TRBV27 | CASSVRMGRLGETNQPQHF
16 | TRBV19 | CASSYRKGQAHGAQYF
14 | TRBV6-5 | CASSYSRVVYEQYF
17 | TRBV3-1/TRBV3-2 | CASSQSWGFGSGNTIYF
17 | TRBV11-2 | CASSPRTSGSSYNEQFF
13 | TRBV6-5 | CASRAGGGYEQYF
17 | TRBV11-2 | CASSLEGGGGASYEQYF
19 | TRBV6-2/TRBV6-3 | CASSYRELTSGTTRNIQYF
16 | TRBV9 | CASSSPQAGWRDTQYF
15 | TRBV11-2 | CASSLIIGSYNEQFF
16 | TRBV7-9 | CASSPTGTYSNQPQHF
15 | TRBV11-2 | CASSLVRGTRETQYF